The 3 T cell receptor beta chains in this list originate from one sample, sequenced in a study of shared clonotypes between healthy human individuals. Generated by immunoSEQ multiplex PCR, the TCRdb table keeps only in-frame clones and is missing some. The sample consists of hundreds of thousands of clones, roughly four fifths of them appearing once. Material for sequencing was PBMCs. Every receptor here comes from a woman in her thirties or forties in good health. Some clones in this sample may be carry-over from other donors' samples.

This chain uses TRBV28 with TRBJ1-1, with no clear D. V dropped 5 bases and J dropped 5 bases, with 12 bases sitting between them. Germline V lookup: CDR1 MDHEN, CDR2 SYDVKM. CDR3 length: 13 amino acids. The CDR3 sequence: CASSEGVGTEAFF. The CDR3 coding sequence is TGTGCCAGCAGTGAGGGAGTGGGGACTGAAGCTTTCTTT.

This rearrangement joins TRBV2 to TRBJ2-1; tentatively, D is TRBD1 (5 bases). Trimming took off 6 bases at V and 9 bases at J, with 15 bases between the two ends. CDR3 length equals 13 residues. From germline, CDR1 is SNHLY and CDR2 FYNNEI. CDR3 region: CASSRLLQGEQFF. For the CDR3, the DNA is TGTGCCAGCAGCAGACTGCTCCAGGGTGAGCAGTTCTTC.

The chain joins TRBV5-1 to TRBJ2-5; 11 nucleotides line up with TRBD1. Germline V lookup: CDR1 SGHRS, CDR2 YFSETQ. V was pared by 1 base and J by 3 bases, with 5 bases of the junction left unmatched. The CDR3 is 16 amino acids. CDR3 residues: CASSLRTGGAEETQYF. DNA for the CDR3: TGCGCCAGCAGCTTGAGGACAGGGGGCGCGGAAGAGACCCAGTACTTC.